A selection of T cell receptor beta chains follows, all from one sample in a study of T cell responses to AZD1222 COVID-19 vaccine. Clones were sequenced by immunoSEQ multiplex PCR, and TCRdb holds only the in-frame ones, with some missing. The table lists fewer than 130,000 clones, roughly 90% of them singletons. Sequences were derived from peripheral blood, sampled on day 0 of AZD1222 vaccination. These receptors were collected from an adult in good health. The CDR3 runs from the conserved cysteine through the conserved F or W. The D gene is left open where the match is weak. Only some rows state a clone size, as once, few, many or a class for expanded clones.

size,D,V,J,CDR3,DNA
NA,NA,TRBV18,TRBJ1-2,CASSPTGSKGYTF,TGTGCCAGCTCACCAACCGGGAGCAAGGGCTACACCTTC
once,TRBD2,TRBV6-5,TRBJ2-5,CASSLAGQGTQYF,TGTGCCAGCAGCTTAGCGGGTCAGGGGACCCAGTACTTC
few,NA,TRBV24-1,TRBJ1-1,CATSDPNTEAFF,TGTGCCACCAGTGATCCGAACACTGAAGCTTTCTTT
NA,NA,TRBV3-1/TRBV3-2,TRBJ1-6,CASSPGSYNSPLHF,TGTGCCAGCAGCCCCGGCTCCTATAATTCACCCCTCCACTTT
NA,NA,TRBV30,TRBJ2-7,CAWSVNPGTYEQYF,TGTGCCTGGAGTGTAAACCCAGGGACCTACGAGCAGTACTTC
few,NA,TRBV19,TRBJ2-1,CASSMEVNWGRVNEQFF,TGTGCCAGTAGTATGGAAGTGAACTGGGGTAGGGTGAATGAGCAGTTCTTC
NA,NA,TRBV24-1,TRBJ1-1,CATSDFLGKAFF,TGTGCCACCAGTGATTTTTTAGGGAAAGCTTTCTTT
NA,TRBD1,TRBV12-5,TRBJ1-1,CASAGTENTEAFF,TGTGCTAGTGCTGGGACAGAAAACACTGAAGCTTTCTTT
NA,NA,TRBV5-4,TRBJ1-2,CASSLDGHYGYTF,TGTGCCAGCAGCTTGGACGGCCACTATGGCTACACCTTC
NA,TRBD1,TRBV30,TRBJ2-2,CAWRHLPPGTGTTGELFF,TGTGCCTGGAGGCATCTTCCCCCCGGGACAGGGACCACCGGGGAGCTGTTTTTT
NA,NA,TRBV2,TRBJ1-1,CASRVRILNTEAFF,TGTGCCAGCAGGGTCAGGATTTTGAACACTGAAGCTTTCTTT
NA,NA,TRBV6-1,TRBJ1-2,CASSEASGAGYGYTF,TGTGCCAGCAGTGAAGCGTCAGGGGCGGGCTATGGCTACACCTTC
NA,NA,TRBV21-1,TRBJ1-2,CAVRPYNGGGGYTF,TGTGCCGTTCGGCCATACAACGGGGGGGGTGGCTACACCTTC
NA,NA,TRBV10-3,TRBJ1-6,CATQRSPQSSYNSPLHF,TGTGCCACCCAAAGGAGTCCTCAAAGCTCCTATAATTCACCCCTCCACTTT
NA,NA,TRBV5-1,TRBJ1-2,CASSPRGQTYTF,TGCGCCAGCAGCCCTCGGGGGCAGACCTACACCTTC
NA,NA,TRBV11-2,TRBJ2-7,CASSGGSSYEQYF,TGTGCCAGCAGTGGCGGCAGCTCCTACGAGCAGTACTTC
NA,NA,TRBV6-5,TRBJ1-5,CASSRAGISNQPQHF,TGTGCCAGCAGCCGGGCAGGGATTAGCAATCAGCCCCAGCATTTT
once,NA,TRBV7-9,TRBJ1-2,CASSSNLANYGYTF,TGTGCCAGCAGCTCCAACCTAGCTAACTATGGCTACACCTTC
NA,NA,TRBV2,TRBJ1-5,CASSEPPNQPQHF,TGTGCCAGCAGTGAACCCCCCAATCAGCCCCAGCATTTT
NA,NA,TRBV5-1,TRBJ1-5,CASSLGRADQPQHF,TGCGCCAGCAGCTTGGGACGGGCTGATCAGCCCCAGCATTTT
NA,NA,TRBV7-2,TRBJ2-3,CASSLVRGSDTQYF,TGTGCCAGCAGCTTAGTTCGGGGTTCAGATACGCAGTATTTT
NA,TRBD1,TRBV7-9,TRBJ2-3,CASSLAVGGHVTDTQYF,TGTGCCAGCAGCTTAGCGGTAGGGGGCCACGTAACAGATACGCAGTATTTT
NA,NA,TRBV5-6,TRBJ2-5,CASSFSGAVETQYF,TGTGCCAGCAGCTTTTCGGGGGCTGTGGAGACCCAGTACTTC
NA,NA,TRBV10-3,TRBJ1-5,CAISESGESNQPQHF,TGTGCCATCAGTGAGTCGGGGGAGAGCAATCAGCCCCAGCATTTT
NA,NA,TRBV28,TRBJ1-6,CASSLALSKTLHF,TGTGCCAGCAGTTTGGCGCTCAGCAAAACCCTCCACTTT
NA,NA,TRBV30,TRBJ1-4,CAWNRFPNEKLFF,TGTGCCTGGAACCGATTCCCAAATGAAAAACTGTTTTTT
NA,TRBD1,TRBV30,TRBJ2-7,CAHCDRAPYEQYF,TGTGCCCACTGCGACAGGGCCCCCTACGAGCAGTACTTC
NA,NA,TRBV30,TRBJ1-3,CAWRSGSLGNTIYF,TGTGCCTGGAGATCCGGGAGTCTTGGAAACACCATATATTTT
NA,TRBD2,TRBV28,TRBJ2-1,CASSFVGRGAGHHGQFF,TGTGCCAGCAGTTTTGTGGGGCGGGGGGCTGGTCATCATGGGCAGTTCTTC
NA,NA,TRBV28,TRBJ1-5,CASSSSGTQRQQPQHF,TGTGCCAGCAGTTCCTCCGGGACGCAAAGACAGCAGCCCCAGCATTTT
NA,NA,TRBV15,TRBJ1-2,CATTRQGYGYTF,TGTGCCACCACACGGCAAGGATATGGCTACACCTTC
NA,NA,TRBV5-6,TRBJ2-1,CASSGRLGEQFF,TGTGCCAGCTCGGGACGACTGGGTGAGCAGTTCTTC
NA,NA,TRBV6-4,TRBJ1-1,CASRTLRGGRRGAWAAFF,TGTGCCAGCAGGACCCTTAGGGGGGGGAGACGTGGGGCTTGGGCGGCTTTCTTT
NA,NA,TRBV19,TRBJ1-1,CASSIRDTEAFF,TGTGCCAGTAGTATCAGGGACACTGAAGCTTTCTTT
NA,NA,TRBV10-3,TRBJ2-7,CAISETYEQYF,TGTGCCATCAGTGAGACTTACGAGCAGTACTTC
NA,NA,TRBV19,TRBJ1-5,CASSITVEQPQHF,TGTGCCAGTAGTATCACAGTCGAACAGCCCCAGCATTTT
NA,TRBD1,TRBV11-2,TRBJ1-2,CASSALPDRVDYGYTF,TGTGCCAGCAGCGCCCTTCCGGACAGGGTGGACTATGGCTACACCTTC
NA,NA,TRBV5-1,TRBJ1-3,CASRPPLGNTIYF,TGCGCCAGCAGACCCCCTCTCGGAAACACCATATATTTT
NA,TRBD2,TRBV11-2,TRBJ2-5,CASSSREGVAQYF,TGTGCCAGCAGCTCCCGGGAGGGGGTGGCCCAGTACTTC
NA,NA,TRBV6-5,TRBJ2-1,CASSPGQLYNEQFF,TGTGCCAGCAGTCCGGGACAACTTTACAATGAGCAGTTCTTC
NA,NA,TRBV7-2,TRBJ2-5,CASSLVADDTRPLETQYF,TGTGCCAGCAGCTTAGTGGCAGACGATACGAGACCCTTAGAGACCCAGTACTTC
once,TRBD2,TRBV2,TRBJ2-5,CASSESGGRSETQYF,TGTGCCAGCAGTGAATCGGGGGGGCGATCTGAGACCCAGTACTTC
NA,NA,TRBV28,TRBJ2-1,CAITGYNEQFF,TGTGCCATAACAGGCTACAATGAGCAGTTCTTC
NA,NA,TRBV11-3,TRBJ1-3,CASSLDPGNTIYF,TGTGCCAGCAGCTTAGATCCAGGAAACACCATATATTTT